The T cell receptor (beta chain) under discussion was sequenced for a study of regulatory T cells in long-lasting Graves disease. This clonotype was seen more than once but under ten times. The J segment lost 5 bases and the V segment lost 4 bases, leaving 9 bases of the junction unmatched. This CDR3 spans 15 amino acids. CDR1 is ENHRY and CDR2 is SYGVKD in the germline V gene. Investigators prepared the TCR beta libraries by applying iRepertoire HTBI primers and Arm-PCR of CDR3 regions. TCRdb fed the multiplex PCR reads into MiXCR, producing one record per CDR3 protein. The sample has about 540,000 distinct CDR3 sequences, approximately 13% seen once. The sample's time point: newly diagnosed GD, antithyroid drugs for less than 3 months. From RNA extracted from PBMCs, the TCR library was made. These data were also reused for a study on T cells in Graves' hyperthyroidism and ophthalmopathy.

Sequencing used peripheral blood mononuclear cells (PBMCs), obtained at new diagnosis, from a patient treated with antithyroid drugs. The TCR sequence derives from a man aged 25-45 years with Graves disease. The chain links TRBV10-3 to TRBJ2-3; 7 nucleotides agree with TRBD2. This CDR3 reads CAISARSAGEDTQYF. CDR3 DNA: TGTGCCATCAGTGCCCGGAGTGCGGGGGAAGATACGCAGTATTTT.